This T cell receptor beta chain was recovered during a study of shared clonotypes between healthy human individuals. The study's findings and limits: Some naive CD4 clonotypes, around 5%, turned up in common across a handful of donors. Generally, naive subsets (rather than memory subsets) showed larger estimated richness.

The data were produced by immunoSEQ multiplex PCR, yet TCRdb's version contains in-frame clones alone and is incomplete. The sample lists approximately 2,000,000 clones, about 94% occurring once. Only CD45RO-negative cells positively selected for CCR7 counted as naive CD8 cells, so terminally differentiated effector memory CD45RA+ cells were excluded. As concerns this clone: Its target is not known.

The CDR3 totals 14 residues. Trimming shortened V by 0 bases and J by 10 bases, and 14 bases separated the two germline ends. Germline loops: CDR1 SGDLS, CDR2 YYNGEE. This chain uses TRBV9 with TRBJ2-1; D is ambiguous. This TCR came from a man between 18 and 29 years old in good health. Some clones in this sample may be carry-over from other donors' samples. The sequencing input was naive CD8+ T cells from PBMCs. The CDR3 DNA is TGTGCCAGCAGCGTAGGAGACTCTTCCGGGGAGCAGTTCTTC. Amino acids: CASSVGDSSGEQFF.